Sequencing of this T cell receptor beta chain was carried out in a study of shared clonotypes between healthy human individuals (dated by TCRdb to 2020 to 2021). Context from the whole study: The cohort comprised two women and a few men aged 18 to 49 years. For each donor, CD4 naive and CD4 memory were each run on three plates, CD8 naive on two plates, and CD8 memory on one plate. To estimate repertoire size and how much clonotypes are shared between individuals, the study performed deep sequencing of blood TCR repertoires from a handful of healthy adults. Different laboratories and diverse techniques were used to prepare libraries and sequence TCR repertoires, to increase sequencing depth and limit assay-specific biases. Between about 0.8 and 9 billion PBMCs per donor were obtained by leukapheresis.

For the CD8 naive samples, CD45RO-negative cells were positively selected for CCR7, yielding a CD45RA+CCR7+ population from which TemRA cells were excluded. Donors were healthy HIV-negative adults with no recently reported acute infections or vaccinations. All donors were Caucasian adults living in Nashville, Tennessee, USA. Blood was collected by leukapheresis, and PBMCs were isolated by Ficoll-Histopaque density gradient centrifugation and then cryopreserved in liquid nitrogen vapor phase. Analytical flow cytometry was used to check the purity and quantity of every magnetically sorted T cell population. Each sorted fraction had its genomic DNA isolated and then quantified by UV absorbance on a Nanodrop 2000c. Taken from the germline V gene, the CDR1 and CDR2 loops are SGDLS and YYNGEE. At the junction V is shortened by 3 bases and J by 3 bases; bases outside the gene matches: 5. From the cysteine through the phenylalanine, the CDR3 covers 14 amino acids. CDR3 DNA is the only sequence kept; it has 42 bases, read in frame from the first base.

Overall study results and their limits: The small number of donors limited the genetic and exposure-history diversity represented. Across a few donors, around 5.4% of naive CD4, 3% to 4% of naive CD8, under 2.5% of memory CD4, and under 0.45% of memory CD8 clonotypes were shared. Only blood was sampled, and tissue TCR repertoires likely differ from those in blood. Rarefaction of sorted-subset datasets indicated incomplete sequencing despite the large sequencing depth. Higher generation probabilities were observed for clonotypes shared by all four sorted-subset donors than for non-shared clonotypes. Based on pairwise subsampling, the degree of clonotype sharing among donors was expected to be affected by sequencing depth. Naive subsets generally had larger estimated clonotype richness than memory subsets did.

With regard to this clone: Its antigen remains unidentified. Base qualities are not at hand, and no much larger clone is one base apart. The sample holds other DNA sequences that translate to the same CDR3.

Using the deep immunoSEQ assay, TCR CDR3 regions were amplified from genomic DNA by multiplex PCR. Genomic DNA extracted from each cell subset was distributed evenly over all wells of several immunoSEQ 96-well plates, and each plate served as one replicate. For sorted subsets, roughly 200 ng genomic DNA, equal to 30,000 to 35,000 T cell genomes, was loaded into each replicate PCR. Purified libraries were measured with a Qubit 3.0 fluorometer, size-checked on a Bioanalyzer 2100, and measured again with the KAPA Library Quantification kit. A separate single-read 150-cycle Illumina NextSeq 550 flow cell was used to sequence each immunoSEQ 96-well plate. Under the source paper's analysis protocol: Because the immunoSEQ output held only junctional sequences and lacked quality scores, the filtering could not match the filtering applied to full-length reads. Sequences were annotated with PyIR, a Python wrapper for IgBLAST v1.9, and V/J genes and CDR3 were assigned using IMGT germline references. Any read was removed if the V/J assignment was weak (E-value above 1e-6), the CDR3 was missing, or the read contained stop codons, out-of-frame junctions, or ambiguous translated residues. A V3J clonotype was defined by an identical inferred V gene, J gene, and CDR3 amino acid sequence. Percentage overlap between repertoires was calculated by dividing the number of shared unique clonotypes by the size of the smaller repertoire. Repertoire richness was assessed with RTK rarefaction, the Chao1 estimator, and Recon v2.1 estimates of unobserved clonotypes. For all TCRbeta clonotypes obtained by the gDNA method from four donors, generation probabilities were computed with OLGA. Not all clones reach the TCRdb copy of this immuneACCESS table, which keeps in-frame sequences only. Checked studies attribute under half of the gap to unresolved V genes and leave the rest unexplained. V, J and clone size are taken as reported in that table, and D and trimming were inferred from the DNA itself. The sample has roughly 2.1 million clones on record, about 92% of them singletons. The biggest ten clones account for around 1.7% of the sample.

The chain joins TRBV9 to TRBJ2-7; 8 bases in the middle match TRBD1. Sequenced: naive CD8+ T cells from PBMCs. Interpreted using the paper, the cell subset or site label stands for: CD45RA+CCR7+. The sequence came from a man aged 18 to 29 in good health. Some clones in this sample may be carry-over from other donors' samples. The CDR3 protein sequence reads: CASSGGTGNYEQYF. At the DNA level, the sequence is TGTGCCAGCAGCGGAGGGACAGGTAACTACGAGCAGTACTTC.